This entry lists 14 T cell receptor beta chains sequenced from one sample in a study of T cell responses to AZD1222 COVID-19 vaccine. Measured with immunoSEQ multiplex PCR; TCRdb has only the in-frame clones, and not every one. The table includes about 160,000 clones, around 90% detected once. Sequenced material: peripheral blood, taken 28 days after the second AZD1222 dose. The receptor set was obtained from an adult who received the AZD1222 COVID-19 vaccine.

This clone was observed a few times. J is TRBJ1-5 and V is TRBV12-3 or TRBV12-4; D not certain. The CDR3 loop spans 12 amino acids. V lost 7 bases and J lost 2, with 6 bases in between. CDR3: CASKKGNQPQHF. The CDR3 DNA reads TGTGCCAGCAAAAAGGGCAATCAGCCCCAGCATTTT.

The rearrangement joins TRBV18 to TRBJ2-7, with D uncertain. Looked up from germline, CDR1 is KGHSH and CDR2 is LQKENI. The CDR3 covers 14 residues. V lost 2 bases and J lost 2, with 10 bases in between. The CDR3 sequence is CASSPIHPTYEQYF. The CDR3 DNA reads TGTGCCAGCTCACCAATTCACCCGACCTACGAGCAGTACTTC.

The V gene is TRBV28, the J gene TRBJ1-1; 7 nucleotides align to TRBD1. This CDR3 is built from 15 residues. The V and J ends lost 2 bases and 4 bases, in that order; junction bases with no gene match: 7. CDR1 is MDHEN and CDR2 is SYDVKM in the germline V gene. As DNA, the CDR3 is TGTGCCAGCAGTTTAGAGGGGGCGCCGGGCACTGAAGCTTTCTTT. Translating it yields CASSLEGAPGTEAFF. Full variable domain (rest looked up from reference TRBV28 and TRBJ1-1): DVKVTQSSRYLVKRTGEKVFLECVQDMDHENMFWYRQDPGLGLRLIYFSYDVKMKEKGDIPEGYSVSREKKERFSLILESASTNQTSMYLCASSLEGAPGTEAFFGQGTRLTVV.

The chain carries TRBV4-1 and TRBJ1-6; D call uncertain. Germline CDR1 and CDR2: MGHRA and YSYEKL. This CDR3 is 13 amino acids long. V was pared by 5 bases and J by 10 bases, with 12 bases between. CDR3 sequence: CASSLSSESPLHF. The CDR3 nucleotides are TGCGCCAGCAGCTTAAGTTCCGAATCACCCCTCCACTTT.

The CDR3, as DNA: TGTGCCAGTAGTATAGTCCGGAACACTGAAGCTTTCTTT. Amino acid sequence: CASSIVRNTEAFF. V gene TRBV19 combines with J gene TRBJ1-1; D remains unclear. Looked up from germline, CDR1 is LNHDA and CDR2 is SQIVND (reference sequence). Trimming pared 1 base from V and 1 base from J, leaving 4 bases between. The CDR3 spans 13 residues.

V and J are TRBV19 and TRBJ2-1, with TRBD2 as a possible D gene (5 bases). Germline lookup yields CDR1 LNHDA and CDR2 SQIVND (reference sequence). The CDR3 length is 11 residues. V was trimmed by 6 bases and J by 7 bases, leaving 7 bases between them. CDR3 sequence (DNA): TGTGCCAGTAGCGACTATAATGAGCAGTTCTTC. Translation gives CASSDYNEQFF.

V usage is TRBV28 and J usage is TRBJ1-5; D not certain. The V gene's germline CDR1 is MDHEN and CDR2 SYDVKM. CDR3 size: 14 residues. Trimming removed 8 bases at V and 2 bases at J, with 13 bases between. DNA for the CDR3: TGTGCCAGCGGACCACAAGCGGGCAATCAGCCCCAGCATTTT. It codes for CASGPQAGNQPQHF.

The chain links TRBV19 to TRBJ1-5; 7 nucleotides agree with TRBD1. The CDR3 spans 14 residues. Trimming cost V 0 bases and J 5 bases; bases outside gene matches: 1. Germline CDR1 reads LNHDA; CDR2 reads SQIVND (reference sequence). The DNA of the CDR3 is TGTGCCAGTAGTATAGAAGGGGGCGATCAGCCCCAGCATTTT. Protein sequence: CASSIEGGDQPQHF.

V gene TRBV7-9 combines with J gene TRBJ2-3, with D unclear. The V end was cut by 5 bases, the J end by 0 bases, with 21 bases between. CDR1 is SEHNR, CDR2 FQNEAQ, per germline (reference sequence). The CDR3 is 18 residues long. The CDR3 reads CASSAISPTHPSTDTQYF. CDR3 nucleotide sequence: TGTGCCAGCAGCGCTATCTCTCCCACCCACCCTAGCACAGATACGCAGTATTTT.

The chain joins TRBV5-1 to TRBJ1-1; D gene uncertain. V was cut by 2 bases and J by 2 bases, with 7 bases left in between. The CDR3 length is 13 residues. CDR1 is SGHRS, CDR2 YFSETQ, per germline. The CDR3 coding sequence is TGCGCCAGCAGCTTCCAACCTAACACTGAAGCTTTCTTT. Translation: CASSFQPNTEAFF.

This chain joins TRBV20-1 and TRBJ1-1; D is perhaps TRBD1 (5 bases). The CDR3 covers 10 residues. Trimming took off 4 bases at V and 11 bases at J, with 11 bases between the two ends. Germline lookup yields CDR1 DFQATT and CDR2 SNEGSKA (reference sequence). In DNA, the CDR3 is TGCAGTGCTAACCAGAGGGACGCTTTCTTT. Translating gives CSANQRDAFF.

V is TRBV28 and J is TRBJ2-1; D may be TRBD2 (7 bases). With 8 bases removed from V and 2 bases from J, the gap between germline ends came to 16 bases. This CDR3 has 15 residues. CDR1 is MDHEN and CDR2 is SYDVKM in the germline V gene. This chain's CDR3 is CASQMGGATYNEQFF. In DNA form, the CDR3 reads TGTGCCAGCCAGATGGGGGGGGCGACCTACAATGAGCAGTTCTTC.

The chain employs TRBV10-3 and TRBJ2-3; no reliable D call. CDR1 and CDR2 from the germline V gene are ENHRY and SYGVKD. The CDR3 has 15 residues. Trimming left V 2 bases short and J 7 bases short, with 16 bases between. The CDR3 coding sequence is TGTGCCATCAGTGAGCCCATACGTGGCTCGAATACGCAGTATTTT. It translates to CAISEPIRGSNTQYF.

The rearrangement uses TRBV3-1 (or the pseudogene TRBV3-2) and TRBJ2-5; the match to TRBD2 covers 9 bases. The CDR3 loop spans 15 amino acids. The V and J ends lost 5 bases and 4 bases, in that order; junction bases with no gene match: 8. From germline, CDR1 is LGHDT and CDR2 YNNKEL (reference sequence). In DNA, the CDR3 is TGTGCCAGCAGCTGGACTAGCGATAGAGGAGAGACCCAGTACTTC. Protein sequence: CASSWTSDRGETQYF.